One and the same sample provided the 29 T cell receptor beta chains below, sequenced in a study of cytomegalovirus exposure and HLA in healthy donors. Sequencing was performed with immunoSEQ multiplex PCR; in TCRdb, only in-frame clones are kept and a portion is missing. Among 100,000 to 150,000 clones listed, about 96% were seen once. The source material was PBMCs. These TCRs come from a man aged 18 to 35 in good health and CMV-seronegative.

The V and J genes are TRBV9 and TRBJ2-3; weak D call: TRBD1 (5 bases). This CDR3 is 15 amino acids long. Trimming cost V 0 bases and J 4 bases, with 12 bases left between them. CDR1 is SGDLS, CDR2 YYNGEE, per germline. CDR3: CASSVGPGSADTQYF. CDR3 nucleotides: TGTGCCAGCAGCGTAGGTCCAGGGTCGGCAGATACGCAGTATTTT. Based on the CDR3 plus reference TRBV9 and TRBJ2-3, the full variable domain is DSGVTQTPKHLITATGQRVTLRCSPRSGDLSVYWYQQSLDQGLQFLIQYYNGEERAKGNILERFSAQQFPDLHSELNLSSLELGDSALYFCASSVGPGSADTQYFGPGTRLTVL.

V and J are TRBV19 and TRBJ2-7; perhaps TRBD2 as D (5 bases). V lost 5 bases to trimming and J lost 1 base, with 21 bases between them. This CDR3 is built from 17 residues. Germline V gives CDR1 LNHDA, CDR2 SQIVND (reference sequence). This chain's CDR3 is CASSSTPPGGGSYEQYF. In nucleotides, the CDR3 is TGTGCCAGTAGTTCCACCCCCCCAGGTGGAGGATCCTACGAGCAGTACTTC.

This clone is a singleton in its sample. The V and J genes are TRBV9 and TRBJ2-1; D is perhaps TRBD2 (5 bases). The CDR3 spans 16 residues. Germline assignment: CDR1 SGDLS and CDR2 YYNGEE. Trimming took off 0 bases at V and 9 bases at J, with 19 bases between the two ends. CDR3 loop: CASSVASLANGGEQFF. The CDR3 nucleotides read TGTGCCAGCAGCGTAGCTAGTCTAGCTAACGGAGGTGAGCAGTTCTTC.

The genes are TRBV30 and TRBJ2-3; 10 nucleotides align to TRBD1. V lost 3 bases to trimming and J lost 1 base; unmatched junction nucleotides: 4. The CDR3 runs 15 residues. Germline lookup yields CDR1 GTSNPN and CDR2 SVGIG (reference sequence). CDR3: CAWSPGTGGTDTQYF. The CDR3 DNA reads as TGTGCCTGGAGCCCCGGGACAGGGGGCACAGATACGCAGTATTTT.

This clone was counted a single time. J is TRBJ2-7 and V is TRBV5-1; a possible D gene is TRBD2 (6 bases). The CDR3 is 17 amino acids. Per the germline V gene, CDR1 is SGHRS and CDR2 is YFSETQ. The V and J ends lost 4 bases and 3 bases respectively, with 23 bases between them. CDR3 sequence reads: CASSPRDAGRGIYEQYF. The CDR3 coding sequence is TGCGCCAGCAGCCCACGAGACGCGGGACGGGGAATCTACGAGCAGTACTTC.

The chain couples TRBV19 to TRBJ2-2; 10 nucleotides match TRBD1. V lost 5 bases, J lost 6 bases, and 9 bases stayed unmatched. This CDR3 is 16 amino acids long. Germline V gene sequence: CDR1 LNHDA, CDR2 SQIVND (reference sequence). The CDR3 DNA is TGTGCCAGTAGTTCCCCGGGACAGGGGATTGCCGGGGAGCTGTTTTTT. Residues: CASSSPGQGIAGELFF.

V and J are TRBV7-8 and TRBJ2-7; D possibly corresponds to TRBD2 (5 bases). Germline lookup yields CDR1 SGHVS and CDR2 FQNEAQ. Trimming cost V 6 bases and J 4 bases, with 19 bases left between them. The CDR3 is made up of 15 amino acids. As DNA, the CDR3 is TGTGCCAGCAGTCCGTCTAGCCCCGGGTCTTACGAGCAGTACTTC. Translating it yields CASSPSSPGSYEQYF.

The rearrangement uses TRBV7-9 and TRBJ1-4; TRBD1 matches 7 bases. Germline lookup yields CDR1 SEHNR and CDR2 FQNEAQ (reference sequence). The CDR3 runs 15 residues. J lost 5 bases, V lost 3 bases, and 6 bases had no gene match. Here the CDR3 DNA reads TGTGCCAGCAGCTTCTCGACAGGGTTGAATGAAAAACTGTTTTTT. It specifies CASSFSTGLNEKLFF.

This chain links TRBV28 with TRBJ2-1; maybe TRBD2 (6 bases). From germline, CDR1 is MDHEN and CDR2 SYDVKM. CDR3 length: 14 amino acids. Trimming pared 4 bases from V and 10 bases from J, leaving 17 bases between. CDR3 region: CASSSWDSRGEQFF. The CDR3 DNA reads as TGTGCCAGCAGTTCTTGGGACTCCCGGGGAGAGCAGTTCTTC.

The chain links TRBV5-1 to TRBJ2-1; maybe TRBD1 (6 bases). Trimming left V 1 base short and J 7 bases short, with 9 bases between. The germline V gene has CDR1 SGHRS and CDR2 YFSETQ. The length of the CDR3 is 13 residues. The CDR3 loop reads CASSLTGNNEQFF. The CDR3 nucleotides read TGCGCCAGCAGCTTGACAGGGAATAATGAGCAGTTCTTC. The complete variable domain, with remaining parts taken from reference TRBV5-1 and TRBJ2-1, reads KAGVTQTPRYLIKTRGQQVTLSCSPISGHRSVSWYQQTPGQGLQFLFEYFSETQRNKGNFPGRFSGRQFSNSRSEMNVSTLELGDSALYLCASSLTGNNEQFFGPGTRLTVL.

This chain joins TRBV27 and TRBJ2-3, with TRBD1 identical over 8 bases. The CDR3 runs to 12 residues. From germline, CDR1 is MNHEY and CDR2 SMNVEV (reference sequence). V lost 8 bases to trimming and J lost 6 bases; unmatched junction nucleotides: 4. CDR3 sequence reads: CASRNRGDTQYF. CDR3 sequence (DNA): TGTGCCAGCCGAAACAGGGGGGATACGCAGTATTTT.

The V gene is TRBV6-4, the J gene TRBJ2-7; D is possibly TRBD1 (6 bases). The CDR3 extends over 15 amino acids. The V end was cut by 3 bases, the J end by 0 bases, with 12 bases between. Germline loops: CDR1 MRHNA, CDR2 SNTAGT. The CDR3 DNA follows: TGTGCCAGCAGTGAGGGGGCGGACAGCTCCTACGAGCAGTACTTC. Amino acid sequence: CASSEGADSSYEQYF.

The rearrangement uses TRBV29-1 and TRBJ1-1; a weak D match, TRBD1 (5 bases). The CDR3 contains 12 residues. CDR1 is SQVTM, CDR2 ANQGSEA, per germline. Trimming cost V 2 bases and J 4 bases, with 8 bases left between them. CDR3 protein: CSVESGGTEAFF. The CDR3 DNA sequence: TGCAGCGTTGAAAGCGGGGGCACTGAAGCTTTCTTT.

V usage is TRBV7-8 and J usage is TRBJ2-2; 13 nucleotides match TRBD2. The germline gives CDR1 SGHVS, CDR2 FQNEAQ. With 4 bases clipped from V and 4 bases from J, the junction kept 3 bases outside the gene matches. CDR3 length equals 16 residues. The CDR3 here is CASSSGTSGITGELFF. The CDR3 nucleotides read TGTGCCAGCAGCTCCGGGACTAGCGGGATCACCGGGGAGCTGTTTTTT.

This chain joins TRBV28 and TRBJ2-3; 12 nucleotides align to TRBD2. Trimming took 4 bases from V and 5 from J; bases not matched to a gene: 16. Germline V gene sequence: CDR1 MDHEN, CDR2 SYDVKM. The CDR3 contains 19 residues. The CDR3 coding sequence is TGTGCCAGCAGTTCGAGACAATCACCGCTAGCGGGAGGGATAGATACGCAGTATTTT. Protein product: CASSSRQSPLAGGIDTQYF.

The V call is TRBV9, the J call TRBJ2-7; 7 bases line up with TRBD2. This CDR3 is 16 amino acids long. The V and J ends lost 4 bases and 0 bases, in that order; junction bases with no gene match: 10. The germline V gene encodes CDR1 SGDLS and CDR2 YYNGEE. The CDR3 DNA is TGTGCCAGCAGCTCCCGAAGCGGGGAGCCCTCCTACGAGCAGTACTTC. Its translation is CASSSRSGEPSYEQYF.

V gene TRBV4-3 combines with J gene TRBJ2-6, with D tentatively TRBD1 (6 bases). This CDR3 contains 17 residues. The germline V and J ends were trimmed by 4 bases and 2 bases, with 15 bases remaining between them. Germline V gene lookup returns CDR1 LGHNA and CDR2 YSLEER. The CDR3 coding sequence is TGCGCCAGCAGCCGCTCCGAGGGGGTGGCTGGGGCCAACGTCCTGACTTTC. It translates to CASSRSEGVAGANVLTF.

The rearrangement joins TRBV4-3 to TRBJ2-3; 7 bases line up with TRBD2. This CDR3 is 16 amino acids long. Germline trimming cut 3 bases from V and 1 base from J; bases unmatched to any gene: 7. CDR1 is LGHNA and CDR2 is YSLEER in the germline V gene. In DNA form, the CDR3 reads TGCGCCAGCAGCCACGGACTAGACCGACGCACAGATACGCAGTATTTT. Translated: CASSHGLDRRTDTQYF.

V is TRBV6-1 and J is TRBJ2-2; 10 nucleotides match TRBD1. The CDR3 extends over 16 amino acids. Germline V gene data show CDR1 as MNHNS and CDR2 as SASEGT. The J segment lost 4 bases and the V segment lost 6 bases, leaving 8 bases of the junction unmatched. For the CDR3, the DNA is TGTGCCAGCAGGGAACTGGGGGACAGGGGCACCGGGGAGCTGTTTTTT. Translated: CASRELGDRGTGELFF.

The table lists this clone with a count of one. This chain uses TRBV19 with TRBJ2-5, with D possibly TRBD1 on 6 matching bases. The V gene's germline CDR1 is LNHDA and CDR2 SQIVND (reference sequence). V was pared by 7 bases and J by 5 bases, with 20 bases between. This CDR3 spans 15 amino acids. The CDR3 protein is CASTPGVGRGETQYF. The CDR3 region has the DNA TGTGCCAGTACCCCAGGCGTCGGTAGGGGGGAGACCCAGTACTTC.

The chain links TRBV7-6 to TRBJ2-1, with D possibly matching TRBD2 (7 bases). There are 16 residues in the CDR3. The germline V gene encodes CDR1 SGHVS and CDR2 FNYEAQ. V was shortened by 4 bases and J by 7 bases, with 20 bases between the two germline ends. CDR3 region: CASSSVGGRGLNEQFF. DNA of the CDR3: TGTGCCAGCAGCTCTGTGGGGGGGCGCGGGCTAAATGAGCAGTTCTTC.

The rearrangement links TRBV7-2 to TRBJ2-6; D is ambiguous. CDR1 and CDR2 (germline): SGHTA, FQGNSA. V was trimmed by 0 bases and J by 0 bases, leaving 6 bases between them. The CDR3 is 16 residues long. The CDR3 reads CASSLASFSGANVLTF. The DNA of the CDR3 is TGTGCCAGCAGCTTAGCCTCCTTCTCTGGGGCCAACGTCCTGACTTTC.

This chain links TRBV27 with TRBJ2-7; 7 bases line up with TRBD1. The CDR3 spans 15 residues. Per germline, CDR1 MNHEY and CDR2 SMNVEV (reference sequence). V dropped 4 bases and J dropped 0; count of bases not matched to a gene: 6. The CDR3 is CASSYGQASSYEQYF. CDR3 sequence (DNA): TGTGCCAGCAGTTACGGACAGGCTAGCTCCTACGAGCAGTACTTC.

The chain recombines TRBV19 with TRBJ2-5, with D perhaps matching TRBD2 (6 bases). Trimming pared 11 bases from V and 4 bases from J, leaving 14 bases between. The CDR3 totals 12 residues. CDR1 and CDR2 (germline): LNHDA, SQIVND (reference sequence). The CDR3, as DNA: TGTGCCGCCGGGACTCCTAGAGAGACCCAGTACTTC. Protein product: CAAGTPRETQYF.

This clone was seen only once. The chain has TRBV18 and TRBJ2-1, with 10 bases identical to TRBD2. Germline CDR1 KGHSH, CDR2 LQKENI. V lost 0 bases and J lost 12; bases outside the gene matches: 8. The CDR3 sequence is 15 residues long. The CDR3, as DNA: TGTGCCAGCTCACCACCTTTCACTAGCGGGACCGCGCAGTTCTTC. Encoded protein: CASSPPFTSGTAQFF.

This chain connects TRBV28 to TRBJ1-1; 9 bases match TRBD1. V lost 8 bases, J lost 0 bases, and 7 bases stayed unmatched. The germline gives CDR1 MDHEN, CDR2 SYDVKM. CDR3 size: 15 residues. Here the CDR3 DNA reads TGTGCCAGCGGTACAGGGGGCCTTATGAACACTGAAGCTTTCTTT. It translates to CASGTGGLMNTEAFF.

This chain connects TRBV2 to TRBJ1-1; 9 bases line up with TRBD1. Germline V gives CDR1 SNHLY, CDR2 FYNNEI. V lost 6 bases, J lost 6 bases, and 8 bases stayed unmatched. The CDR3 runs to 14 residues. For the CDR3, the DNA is TGTGCCAGCAGCGGACAGGGGATCAACGCTGAAGCTTTCTTT. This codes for CASSGQGINAEAFF.

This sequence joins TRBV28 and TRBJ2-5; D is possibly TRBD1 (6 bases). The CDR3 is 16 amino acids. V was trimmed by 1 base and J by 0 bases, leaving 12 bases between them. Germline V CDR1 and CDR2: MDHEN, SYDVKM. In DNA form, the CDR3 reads TGTGCCAGCAGTTTATCCAGGGGATCCTACCAAGAGACCCAGTACTTC. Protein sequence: CASSLSRGSYQETQYF.

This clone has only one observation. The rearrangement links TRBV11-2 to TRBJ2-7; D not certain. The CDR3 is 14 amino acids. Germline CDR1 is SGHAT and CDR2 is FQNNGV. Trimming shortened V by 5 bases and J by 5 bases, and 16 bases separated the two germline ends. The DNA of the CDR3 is TGTGCCAGCAGCCGATCAGGTGGGCGAGACGAGCAGTACTTC. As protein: CASSRSGGRDEQYF.